This T cell receptor beta chain was sequenced during a study of graft-versus-host responses after intestinal transplantation. Assay used: immunoSEQ multiplex PCR; TCRdb lists only in-frame clones, some missing. The table records about 25,000 clones, approximately 40% of them present only once. V was shortened by 2 bases and J by 0 bases, with 16 bases between the two germline ends. The V gene's germline CDR1 is GTSNPN and CDR2 SVGIG (reference sequence). The CDR3 totals 16 residues. This clone showed up just a few times. CFSE-labeled responder cells (approximately 200,000) were plated with approximately 200,000 irradiated, violet-dye-labeled stimulator cells.

The chain joins TRBV30 to TRBJ1-2, with D possibly TRBD1 on 5 matching bases. The sample in question was alloreactive CD4+ T cells from a mixed lymphocyte reaction culture, obtained before intestinal transplant. Indicated subset: CFSE-low proliferating T cells sorted from approximately 6-day pre-transplant mixed lymphocyte reaction (GvH or HvG direction). The sequence was collected from a human patient who received an intestinal transplant. The CDR3 here is CAWSRDGGMSNYGYTF. In DNA, the CDR3 is TGTGCCTGGAGTAGGGACGGGGGGATGTCTAACTATGGCTACACCTTC.